This T cell receptor (beta chain) was captured in a study of regulatory T cells in long-lasting Graves disease. From germline, CDR1 is KGHDR and CDR2 SFDVKD. The CDR3 has 12 residues. The V gene end was trimmed by 2 bases and the J gene end by 6 bases; junction bases not matched to a gene: 0. Building the TCR beta libraries relied on iRepertoire HTBI primers, and CDR3 regions underwent Arm-PCR. TCRdb passed the multiplex PCR reads through MiXCR, listing each CDR3 protein once. The sample has 400,000 to 600,000 distinct CDR3 sequences, 20% to 25% seen once. Time point specified: persistent/refractory GD, antithyroid drugs over 5 years with positive TRAb. PBMC RNA served as the TCR library source. This clonotype was seen a few times.

The V gene is TRBV24-1, the J gene TRBJ2-7; 7 positions match TRBD1. This TCR was sampled from a female donor with Graves disease. The sample consisted of peripheral blood mononuclear cells (PBMCs), taken when the disease was refractory, from a patient treated with antithyroid drugs. The CDR3 loop is CATSDYRGEQYF. The CDR3 DNA is TGTGCCACCAGTGATTACAGGGGCGAGCAGTACTTC.